This entry lists 18 T cell receptor gamma chains sequenced from one sample in a study of gamma-delta T cells after stem cell transplantation (dated by TCRdb to about 2016). The method was RT-PCR. Reads for this sample came from an Illumina MiSeq. With CATT, TCRdb called clones again from the public reads; duplicate DNA rows were later joined. A total of approximately 1,500 gamma-chain clones appear in this sample, about 20% of them only once. Together, the top ten hold more than 6.5% of the sample. Sample: gamma-delta T cells. These receptors were taken from a human donor. It is not recorded whose cells these are; they may come from a transplant donor.

With regard to this clone: This may come from a read error, since a much larger clone is one base off. V and J are TRGV5 and TRGJ1 or TRGJ2. Trimming took 4 bases from V and 6 from J; bases not matched to a gene: 9. The CDR3 extends over 13 amino acids. Germline V gene lookup returns CDR1 VINAFY and CDR2 YDVSNSKD. The CDR3 sequence is CATWDPSGYKKLF. CDR3 nucleotides: TGTGCCACCTGGGATCCCTCCGGTTATAAGAAACTCTTT.

Regarding this clone: A much larger clone sits a single nucleotide away, making a read error possible. The chain recombines TRGV4 with TRGJ1 or TRGJ2. With 0 bases clipped from V and 8 bases from J, the junction kept 4 bases outside the gene matches. Looked up from germline, CDR1 is EGSTGY and CDR2 is YDSYTSSV. The CDR3 is 12 residues long. The CDR3 is CATWDGPHKKLF. The CDR3 DNA reads TGTGCCACCTGGGATGGGCCCCATAAGAAACTCTTT.

No V gene was called, though TRGJ1 or TRGJ2 was called as the J gene. The CDR3 spans 9 residues. The CDR3 nucleotides read TGCACAACAATGGTAAAGAAACTCTTT. Its protein is CTTMVKKLF.

This clone ranks as large (0.1 to 1%). The chain has TRGV4 and TRGJ1 or TRGJ2. J gave up 8 bases and V 2 bases, and 0 bases lay outside the gene matches. Germline CDR1 and CDR2: EGSTGY and YDSYTSSV. The CDR3 sequence is 10 residues long. CDR3: CATWDDKKLF. The CDR3 nucleotides are TGTGCCACCTGGGATGATAAGAAACTCTTT.

The CDR3 nucleotides read TGTGCCACCTGGGACGGGGTGTATTCGGATAAGAAACTCTTT. This encodes CATWDGVYSDKKLF. The genes are TRGV2 and TRGJ1 or TRGJ2. This CDR3 is 14 amino acids long. The V gene end was trimmed by 0 bases and the J gene end by 8 bases; junction bases not matched to a gene: 10. The germline V gene encodes CDR1 EGSNGY and CDR2 YDSYNSKV.

With regard to this clone: One junction end disagrees with the germline gene, perhaps due to a read error. This chain joins TRGV2 and TRGJ1 or TRGJ2. The germline V gene encodes CDR1 EGSNGY and CDR2 YDSYNSKV. The CDR3 has 12 amino acids. The CDR3 reads CAAWDSRYKKLF. Written as DNA, the CDR3 is TGTGCCGCCTGGGACAGTAGATATAAGAAACTCTTT.

This clone is large within its sample. J is TRGJ1 or TRGJ2 and V is TRGV5. Germline V gives CDR1 VINAFY, CDR2 YDVSNSKD. The CDR3 sequence is 12 residues long. With V trimmed by 0 bases and J by 8 bases, 4 bases remained unmatched. The CDR3 DNA follows: TGTGCCACCTGGGACAGGCACAATAAGAAACTCTTT. Translation gives CATWDRHNKKLF.

This clone was seen a handful of times. This rearrangement joins TRGV3 to TRGJ1 or TRGJ2. Germline assignment: CDR1 VTNTFY and CDR2 YDVSTARD (reference sequence). The CDR3 length is 11 residues. The junction had 3 bases not matched to a gene; V was cut back by 1 base and J by 9 bases. CDR3: CATWDSGKKLF. Here the CDR3 DNA reads TGTGCCACCTGGGACAGTGGTAAGAAACTCTTT.

This clone was observed a few times. A much larger clonotype is one base distant, so this may be a read error. The chain links TRGV5 to TRGJ1 or TRGJ2. The germline gives CDR1 VINAFY, CDR2 YDVSNSKD. This CDR3 region has 13 residues. The CDR3 bases are TGTGCCACCTGGGACGGAAATTATTATAGGAAACTCTTT. It specifies CATWDGNYYRKLF.

This clone was detected a few times. Other DNA sequences within the sample encode an identical CDR3. This CDR3 reads CATWKSDLNYYKKLF. CDR3 in DNA: TGTGCCACCTGGAAATCCGACCTGAATTATTATAAGAAACTCTTT. V is TRGV2 and J is TRGJ1 or TRGJ2. The length of the CDR3 is 15 residues. The V and J ends lost 6 bases and 0 bases, in that order; junction bases with no gene match: 11. Germline V gene data show CDR1 as EGSNGY and CDR2 as YDSYNSKV.

This clone is categorized as large. This specimen includes other DNA sequences encoding the same CDR3. V gene TRGV9 combines with J gene TRGJP. This CDR3 has 13 amino acids. V was pared by 3 bases and J by 10 bases, with 0 bases of the junction left unmatched. The germline V gene has CDR1 GITISATS and CDR2 ISYDGTV (reference sequence). The DNA of the CDR3 is TGTGCCTTGTGGGAGTTGGGCAAAAAAATCAAGGTATTT. Its translation: CALWELGKKIKVF.

About this clone: This may stem from a read error, because a much larger clone lies one nucleotide away. This specimen includes other DNA sequences encoding the same CDR3. The chain uses TRGV5 and TRGJ1 or TRGJ2. CDR1 is VINAFY, CDR2 YDVSNSKD, per germline. The CDR3 is 12 amino acids. Losses at the gene ends were 3 bases for V and 9 bases for J; bases not matched to a gene: 8. CDR3 sequence: CATWDGPPKKLF. CDR3 DNA sequence: TGTGCCACCTGGGACGGCCCTCCTAAGAAACTCTTT.

Note on this clone: A much larger clone differs by one base, so this may be a read error. The chain links TRGV9 to TRGJ1 or TRGJ2. The junction had 10 bases not matched to a gene; V was cut back by 2 bases and J by 3 bases. The germline V gene encodes CDR1 GITISATS and CDR2 ISYDGTV (reference sequence). The CDR3 runs 15 residues. CDR3 sequence reads: CALWEDWDVYYKKLF. DNA for the CDR3: TGTGCCTTGTGGGAGGACTGGGATGTTTATTATAAGAAACTCTTT.

V is TRGV9 and J is TRGJ1 or TRGJ2. Germline assignment: CDR1 GITISATS and CDR2 ISYDGTV (reference sequence). The CDR3 extends over 16 amino acids. V lost 0 bases and J lost 3; bases outside the gene matches: 11. The chain's CDR3 is CALWEVRGLGYYKKLF. The DNA for the CDR3 is TGTGCCTTGTGGGAGGTGCGGGGGTTGGGTTATTATAAGAAACTCTTT.

The chain uses TRGV9 and TRGJ1 or TRGJ2. The germline V gene has CDR1 GITISATS and CDR2 ISYDGTV (reference sequence). V lost 4 bases to trimming and J lost 3 bases; unmatched junction nucleotides: 6. The CDR3 has 13 amino acids. The CDR3 nucleotides are TGTGCCTTGTGGGAAGCCACTTATTATAAGAAACTCTTT. Translation gives CALWEATYYKKLF.

This clone showed up just a few times. The V call is TRGV2, the J call TRGJ1 or TRGJ2. The CDR3 is made up of 16 amino acids. The germline V gene encodes CDR1 EGSNGY and CDR2 YDSYNSKV. V gave up 0 bases and J gave up 2 bases; unmatched junction bases: 10. CDR3 protein: CATWDGPPFDYYKKLF. In nucleotides, the CDR3 is TGTGCCACCTGGGACGGGCCCCCCTTCGATTATTATAAGAAACTCTTT.

About this clone itself: A junction end diverges from the germline sequence, so it may reflect a read error. CDR3 region: CATWERPYKKIF. Here the CDR3 DNA reads TGTGCCACCTGGGAAAGGCCATATAAGAAAATCTTT. The chain joins TRGV5 to TRGJ1 or TRGJ2. The CDR3 is 12 amino acids. Germline V gives CDR1 VINAFY, CDR2 YDVSNSKD.

This rearrangement joins TRGV2 to TRGJ1 or TRGJ2. The germline CDR1 and CDR2 sequences are EGSNGY and YDSYNSKV. Germline trimming cut 1 base from V and 1 base from J; bases unmatched to any gene: 4. The CDR3 runs 14 residues. CDR3 DNA: TGTGCCACCTGGGACGGCCCAAATTATTATAAGAAACTCTTT. It is translated as CATWDGPNYYKKLF.